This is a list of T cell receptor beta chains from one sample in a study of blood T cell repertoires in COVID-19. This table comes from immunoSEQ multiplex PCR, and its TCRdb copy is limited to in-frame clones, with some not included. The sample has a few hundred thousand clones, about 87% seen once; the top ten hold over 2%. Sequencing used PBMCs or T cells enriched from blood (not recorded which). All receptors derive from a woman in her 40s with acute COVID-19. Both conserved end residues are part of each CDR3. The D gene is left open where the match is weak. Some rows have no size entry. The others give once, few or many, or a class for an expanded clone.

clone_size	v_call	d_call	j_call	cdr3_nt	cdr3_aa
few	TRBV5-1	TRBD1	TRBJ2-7	TGCGCCAGCAGCTCCGATACATTAACGGACAGGGTGAAGTACTTC	CASSSDTLTDRVKYF
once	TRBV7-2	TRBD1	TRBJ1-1	TGTGCCAGCAGCATAGACAGGGGGAACACTGAAGCTTTCTTT	CASSIDRGNTEAFF
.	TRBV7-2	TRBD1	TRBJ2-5	TGTGCCAGCAGCAGACAGGGTAGCGAAGAGACCCAGTACTTC	CASSRQGSEETQYF
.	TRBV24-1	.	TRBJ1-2	TGTGCCACCAGTGACTCCCGACAGAGCAACTATGGCTACACCTTC	CATSDSRQSNYGYTF
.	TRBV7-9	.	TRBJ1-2	TGTGCCAGCAGTTGGGGTCGGGGGAATGGCTACACCTTC	CASSWGRGNGYTF
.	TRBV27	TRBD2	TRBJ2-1	TGTGCCAGCAGTTTGGAGGGAGGGATCGGTCGCAATGAGCAGTTCTTC	CASSLEGGIGRNEQFF
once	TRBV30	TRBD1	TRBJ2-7	TGTGCCTGGGGACAGGGGGCGCCCTACGAGCAGTACTTC	CAWGQGAPYEQYF
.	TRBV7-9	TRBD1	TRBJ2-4	TGTGCCAGCAGCTTGACAGGGGCCAAAAACATTCAGTACTTC	CASSLTGAKNIQYF
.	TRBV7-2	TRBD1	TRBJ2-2	TGTGCCAGCTCCTCGGCAGGGGGCGACACCGGGGAGCTGTTTTTT	CASSSAGGDTGELFF
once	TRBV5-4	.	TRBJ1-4	TGTGCCAGCAGCTTACCCAACAGGGTAGAAGGGAATGAAAAACTGTTTTTT	CASSLPNRVEGNEKLFF
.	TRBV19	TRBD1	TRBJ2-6	TGTGCCAGTAGTAAAAGCACGGGACAGGGGTTCTCTGGGGCCAACGTCCTGACTTTC	CASSKSTGQGFSGANVLTF
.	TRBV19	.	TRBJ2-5	TGTGCCAGTAGGCGCTGGGGAGTACACCAAGAGACCCAGTACTTC	CASRRWGVHQETQYF
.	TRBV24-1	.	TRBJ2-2	TGTGCCACCAGTGACTCTGTACGAGTGAACACCGGGGAGCTGTTTTTT	CATSDSVRVNTGELFF
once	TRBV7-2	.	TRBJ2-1	TGTGCCAGCAGCCCCCTGAGCGATGGCCCCCACAATGAGCAGTTCTTC	CASSPLSDGPHNEQFF
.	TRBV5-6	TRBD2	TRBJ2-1	TGTGCCAGCAGCCTTCTAGCGGGGGAGACCATTCTGACCTACAATGAGCAGTTCTTC	CASSLLAGETILTYNEQFF
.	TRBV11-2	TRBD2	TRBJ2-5	TGTGCCAGCAGCTTCTCCGGGACTACTCTCGATGGGACCCAGTACTTC	CASSFSGTTLDGTQYF
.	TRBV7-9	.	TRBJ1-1	TGTGCCAGCAGCCTACAGGATGCGAGTGAAGCTTTCTTT	CASSLQDASEAFF
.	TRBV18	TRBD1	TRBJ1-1	TGTGCCAGCTCACGGACGACAGGGGGCTTCACTGAAGCTTTCTTT	CASSRTTGGFTEAFF
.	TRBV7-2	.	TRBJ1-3	TGTGCCAGCAGCTTATCATGGGGGGAGAGTAGAAACACCATATATTTT	CASSLSWGESRNTIYF
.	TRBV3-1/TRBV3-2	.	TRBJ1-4	TGTGCCAGCAGCCAATTCGGGCAGGGAAATGAAAAACTGTTTTTT	CASSQFGQGNEKLFF
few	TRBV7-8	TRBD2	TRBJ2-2	TGTGCCAGCAGCCAACACCGTCGACGCGGGACTAGCGGGGTTTGGGTGAACACCGGGGAGCTGTTTTTT	CASSQHRRRGTSGVWVNTGELFF
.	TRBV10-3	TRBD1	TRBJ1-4	TGTGCCATCTCACGGGGACAGGGGTATGAAAAACTGTTTTTT	CAISRGQGYEKLFF
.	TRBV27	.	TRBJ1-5	TGTGCCAGCAGTTTACGACAGGATCTGAGGTATAGCAATCAGCCCCAGCATTTT	CASSLRQDLRYSNQPQHF
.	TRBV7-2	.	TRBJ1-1	TGTGCCAGCAGCTACGGGAGGAACACTGAAGCTTTCTTT	CASSYGRNTEAFF
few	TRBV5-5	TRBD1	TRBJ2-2	TGTGCCAGCAGCTTGGGCAACAGGGGGAACACCGGGGAGCTGTTTTTT	CASSLGNRGNTGELFF
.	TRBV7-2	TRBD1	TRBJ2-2	TGTGCCAGCAGCCCTCAGGGACAGTTTTTGAACACCGGGGAGCTGTTTTTT	CASSPQGQFLNTGELFF
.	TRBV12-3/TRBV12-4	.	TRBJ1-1	TGTGCCAGCAGTTTAGCAGGGGGCACTGAAGCTTTCTTT	CASSLAGGTEAFF
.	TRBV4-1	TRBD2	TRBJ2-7	TGCGCCAGCAGTCACTTCAGCGGGGGGTCCTACGAGCAGTACTTC	CASSHFSGGSYEQYF
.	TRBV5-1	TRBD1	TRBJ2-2	TGCGCCAGCAGCACCCGGACAGGGCTGAACACCGGGGAGCTGTTTTTT	CASSTRTGLNTGELFF
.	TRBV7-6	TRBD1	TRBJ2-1	TGTGCCAGCAGCCTCACGATGGGACAGACAGACAATGAGCAGTTCTTC	CASSLTMGQTDNEQFF
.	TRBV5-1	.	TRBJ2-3	TGCGCCAGCAGAAAAGAGGGCACAGATACGCAGTATTTT	CASRKEGTDTQYF
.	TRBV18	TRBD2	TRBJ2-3	TGTGCCAGCTCGCGGGCAACTAGCGGGAGCACAGATACGCAGTATTTT	CASSRATSGSTDTQYF
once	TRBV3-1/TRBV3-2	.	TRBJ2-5	TGTGCCAGCAGCCCGAGAAGAAGTACGTTCCAAGAGACCCAGTACTTC	CASSPRRSTFQETQYF
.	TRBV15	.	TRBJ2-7	TGTGCCACCAGCAGGACGGAGAACTACGAGCAGTACTTC	CATSRTENYEQYF
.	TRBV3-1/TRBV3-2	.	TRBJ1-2	TGTGCCAGCAGCCGACAGGAGTATGGCTACACCTTC	CASSRQEYGYTF
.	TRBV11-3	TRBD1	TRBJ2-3	TGTGCCAGCAGCTCCGGGACAGGGGGCAGAGATACGCAGTATTTT	CASSSGTGGRDTQYF
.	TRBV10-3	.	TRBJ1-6	TGTGCCATCGCCAAGCAGGGGAATTCACCCCTCCACTTT	CAIAKQGNSPLHF
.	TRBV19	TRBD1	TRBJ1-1	TGTGCCACTATTAGGCGAACAGGGGATGAAGCTTTCTTT	CATIRRTGDEAFF
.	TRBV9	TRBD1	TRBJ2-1	TGTGCCAGCAGCGCCGGGACAGGGACAAATGAGCAGTTCTTC	CASSAGTGTNEQFF
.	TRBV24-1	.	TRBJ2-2	TGTGCCACCAGTGATTTTGTCCCCACTAGTTACACCGGGGAGCTGTTTTTT	CATSDFVPTSYTGELFF
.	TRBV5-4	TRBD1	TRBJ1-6	TGTGCCAGCAGCCCGGGACAGGGAACTTCACCCCTCCACTTT	CASSPGQGTSPLHF
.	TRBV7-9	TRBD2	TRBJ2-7	TGTGCCAGCAGCTTAGGAGGGAGGGCCTACGAGCAGTACTTC	CASSLGGRAYEQYF